This T cell receptor beta chain stems from a study of control samples from healthy donors and cancer patients. This CDR3 comprises 15 residues. Losses at the gene ends were 6 bases for V and 6 bases for J; bases not matched to a gene: 13. The germline V gene encodes CDR1 SGHTA and CDR2 FQGNSA. Using immunoSEQ multiplex PCR, the repertoire was profiled, and TCRdb retains in-frame clones only, with some absent. Of over 200,000 clones listed, about four fifths are singletons. The receptor was derived from a woman aged 55-70 years with lung cancer. The J gene is TRBJ2-7, the V gene TRBV7-2, with 8 bases identical to TRBD2. The specimen sequenced was PBMCs. CDR3 amino acids: CASSGVSGGPGEQYF. CDR3 coding DNA: TGTGCCAGCAGTGGCGTTTCGGGGGGGCCGGGCGAGCAGTACTTC.